The 10 T cell receptor beta chains below all came from one sample that was sequenced in a study of regulatory T cells in long-lasting Graves disease. Arm-PCR of CDR3 regions and iRepertoire HTBI primers were the basis on which TCR beta libraries were built. TCRdb re-analysed the multiplex PCR reads in MiXCR, keeping a single row per CDR3 protein. The repertoire holds about 460,000 distinct CDR3 sequences, with less than 15% as singletons. The time point: newly diagnosed GD, antithyroid drugs for less than 3 months. PBMC-extracted RNA yielded the TCR library. This same sample was also taken into another study, of T cells in Graves' hyperthyroidism and ophthalmopathy.

The input for sequencing was peripheral blood mononuclear cells (PBMCs), taken at new diagnosis, from a patient treated with antithyroid drugs. These receptors were taken from a woman aged 50 to 60 with Graves disease.

The rearrangement joins TRBV7-9 to TRBJ2-7, with 12 bases fitting TRBD2. The germline V gene encodes CDR1 SEHNR and CDR2 FQNEAQ (reference sequence). With V trimmed by 3 bases and J by 6 bases, 3 bases remained unmatched. The CDR3 spans 14 residues. CDR3 in DNA: TGTGCCAGCAGCTTTATGGGACTAGCGGGCGAGCAGTACTTC. As protein: CASSFMGLAGEQYF.

This clonotype was seen more than once but under ten times. The rearrangement links TRBV27 to TRBJ2-3; the match to TRBD2 covers 7 bases. J gave up 2 bases and V 6 bases, and 5 bases lay outside the gene matches. The CDR3 consists of 14 residues. The germline gives CDR1 MNHEY, CDR2 SMNVEV (reference sequence). This chain's CDR3 is CASSASGATDTQYF. The CDR3, as DNA: TGTGCCAGCAGCGCTAGCGGAGCCACAGATACGCAGTATTTT.

Ten or more counts support this clonotype. The V and J genes are TRBV28 and TRBJ1-1; TRBD1 might be the D (6 bases). Germline V gene data show CDR1 as MDHEN and CDR2 as SYDVKM. Trimming stripped 5 bases from V and 3 bases from J, with 16 bases between. The CDR3 sequence is 15 residues long. CDR3 in amino acids: CASSPRQDLYTEAFF. As DNA, the CDR3 is TGTGCCAGCAGTCCCCGACAGGACCTTTACACTGAAGCTTTCTTT. Full variable domain (rest looked up from reference TRBV28 and TRBJ1-1): DVKVTQSSRYLVKRTGEKVFLECVQDMDHENMFWYRQDPGLGLRLIYFSYDVKMKEKGDIPEGYSVSREKKERFSLILESASTNQTSMYLCASSPRQDLYTEAFFGQGTRLTVV.

This clonotype has just a few counts. V is TRBV5-5 and J is TRBJ2-7; 10 bases map to TRBD2. CDR3 length: 16 residues. J lost 0 bases, V lost 0 bases, and 3 bases had no gene match. Germline V gives CDR1 SGHKS, CDR2 YYEKEE (reference sequence). In DNA, the CDR3 is TGTGCCAGCAGCTTGGCGGCTAGCGGGAGCTCCTACGAGCAGTACTTC. It codes for CASSLAASGSSYEQYF.

Many counts were recorded for this clonotype. CDR3 region: CASSLMWGNEQFF. The CDR3 nucleotides are TGTGCCAGCAGTTTAATGTGGGGCAATGAGCAGTTCTTC. The chain employs TRBV28 and TRBJ2-1, with no clear D. Trimming took 2 bases from V and 6 from J, leaving 8 bases between them. Germline CDR1 reads MDHEN; CDR2 reads SYDVKM. The CDR3 has 13 residues.

This clonotype was observed at least ten times. The V and J genes are TRBV20-1 and TRBJ2-1; TRBD2 agrees at 7 bases. Per the germline V gene, CDR1 is DFQATT and CDR2 is SNEGSKA (reference sequence). V shed 1 base, J shed 9 bases, and the junction held 15 bases outside the gene matches. The CDR3 length is 16 residues. The CDR3 DNA reads as TGCAGTGCTAGAGCGGTGACTAGCCGAGAGGTCGGTGAGCAGTTCTTC. The encoded protein is CSARAVTSREVGEQFF.

This clonotype has at least ten counts. The chain carries TRBV6-2 or TRBV6-3 and TRBJ2-7; TRBD2 matches at 9 bases. This CDR3 spans 16 amino acids. The V gene end was trimmed by 6 bases and the J gene end by 2 bases; junction bases not matched to a gene: 11. Per the germline V gene, CDR1 is MNHEY and CDR2 is SVGEGT. CDR3 sequence: CASSSGSGRIAYEQYF. CDR3 in DNA: TGTGCCAGCAGCTCCGGCAGCGGGAGGATAGCCTACGAGCAGTACTTC.

In its sample, this clonotype was seen many times. This chain links TRBV27 with TRBJ2-2; D may be TRBD1 (6 bases). This CDR3 has 15 amino acids. The V gene's germline CDR1 is MNHEY and CDR2 SMNVEV (reference sequence). V dropped 6 bases and J dropped 4 bases, with 15 bases sitting between them. DNA for the CDR3: TGTGCCAGCAGACCTCGACCAGGGGCCACCGGGGAGCTGTTTTTT. It is translated as CASRPRPGATGELFF.

In this sample, this clonotype turned up many times. The V and J genes are TRBV6-2 or TRBV6-3 and TRBJ2-1; weak D call: TRBD1 (6 bases). Germline V gives CDR1 MNHEY, CDR2 SVGEGT. The CDR3 is 16 residues long. V was pared by 7 bases and J by 5 bases, with 21 bases between. CDR3 in amino acids: CASNAAGVGDNNEQFF. CDR3 in DNA: TGTGCCAGCAACGCGGCCGGGGTTGGGGACAACAATGAGCAGTTCTTC.

The rearrangement links TRBV7-2 to TRBJ2-3, with D possibly matching TRBD1 (5 bases). The CDR3 consists of 14 residues. The ends were cut back, 2 bases at V and 5 bases at J, with 11 bases in the middle. The germline CDR1 and CDR2 sequences are SGHTA and FQGNSA. Here the CDR3 DNA reads TGTGCCAGCAGCTTAAGGGGTTGGCAAGATACGCAGTATTTT. It specifies CASSLRGWQDTQYF.